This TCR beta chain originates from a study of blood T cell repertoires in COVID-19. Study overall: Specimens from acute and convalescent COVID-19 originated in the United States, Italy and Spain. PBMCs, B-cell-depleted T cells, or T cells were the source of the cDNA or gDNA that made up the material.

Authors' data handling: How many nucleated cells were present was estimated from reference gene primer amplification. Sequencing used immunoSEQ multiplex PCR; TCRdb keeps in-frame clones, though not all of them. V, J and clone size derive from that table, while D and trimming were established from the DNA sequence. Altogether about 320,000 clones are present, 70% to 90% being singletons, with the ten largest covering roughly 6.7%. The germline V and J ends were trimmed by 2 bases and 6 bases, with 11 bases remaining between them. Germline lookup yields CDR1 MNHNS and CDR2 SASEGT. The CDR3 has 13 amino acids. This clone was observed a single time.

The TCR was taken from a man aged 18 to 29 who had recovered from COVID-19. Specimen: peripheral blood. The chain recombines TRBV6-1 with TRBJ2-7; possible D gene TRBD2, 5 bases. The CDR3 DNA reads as TGTGCCAGCAGTGAACTAAGGGCGGGCGAGCAGTACTTC. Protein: CASSELRAGEQYF.